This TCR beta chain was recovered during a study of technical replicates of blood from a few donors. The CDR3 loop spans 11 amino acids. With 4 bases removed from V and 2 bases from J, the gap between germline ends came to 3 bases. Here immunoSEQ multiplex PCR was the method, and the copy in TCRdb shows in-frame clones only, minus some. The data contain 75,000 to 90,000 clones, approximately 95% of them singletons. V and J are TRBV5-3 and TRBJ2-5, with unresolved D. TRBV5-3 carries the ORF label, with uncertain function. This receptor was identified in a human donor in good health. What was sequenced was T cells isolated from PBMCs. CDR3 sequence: CARSTQETQYF. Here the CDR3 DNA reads TGTGCCAGAAGCACACAAGAGACCCAGTACTTC.